A single sample gave rise to the 28 T cell receptor beta chains below, sequenced in a study of Tregs in tolerant kidney transplant recipients (dated by TCRdb to the late 2010s). The transplants used related donors with nonmyeloablative bone marrow transplantation, and mixed chimerism in the human trials was transient. Library construction relied on the immunoSEQ multiplex PCR assay. This is the immuneACCESS table as TCRdb keeps it, with only in-frame sequences that have V and J called. A part of the clones is gone; compared with another copy, unresolved V genes explain less than half, and the rest is unexplained. The sample table gives some 29,000 clones. 1.8% of the sample comes from the top ten. The sample here was CD4+ T cells from blood (PBMCs), taken 24 months after the transplant. The receptors come from a human patient who received a combined kidney and bone marrow transplant. After a transplant, the graft donor may have provided part of the T cells.

Turning to this clone: With the read ending 3 residues before the CDR3 end, the germline J gene is used to fill in that end. This chain joins TRBV30 and TRBJ2-3, with 8 bases identical to TRBD1. Trimming took 7 bases from V and 1 from J; bases not matched to a gene: 7. Germline V gene data show CDR1 as GTSNPN and CDR2 as SVGIG (reference sequence). The CDR3 length is 14 residues. CDR3 bases read: TGTGCCTTAGCCGGGACAGGACGCACAGATACG. This translates into CALAGTGRTDT. The full CDR3 sequence reads CALAGTGRTDTQYF.

For this clone: The CDR3 goes on 3 residues after the read ends, and that part is filled in from the germline J gene. This chain connects TRBV6-2 or TRBV6-3 to TRBJ2-2, with a weak D call TRBD1 (5 bases). CDR3 length: 14 residues. Germline V gene sequence: CDR1 MNHEY, CDR2 SVGEGT. The germline V and J ends were trimmed by 7 bases and 6 bases, with 15 bases remaining between them. Partial CDR3 DNA: TGTGCCAGCATCTCCCAAAGGGGTCCCGGGGAG. Its protein product is CASISQRGPGE. The complete CDR3 protein is CASISQRGPGELFF.

Concerning this clone itself: The read gets to within 3 residues of the CDR3 end, and the germline J gene fills in the rest. The chain joins TRBV20-1 to TRBJ2-7; D is ambiguous. Per the germline V gene, CDR1 is DFQATT and CDR2 is SNEGSKA (reference sequence). The CDR3 is made up of 14 amino acids. Trimming stripped 6 bases from V and 3 bases from J, with 18 bases between. The part of the CDR3 DNA that was read is TGCAGTGCCACCAGACTGGAACGACTCTACGAG. Its translation is CSATRLERLYE. In full, the CDR3 is CSATRLERLYEQYF.

As for this clone: The observed sequence ends 3 residues before the CDR3 terminus, with the missing tail filled in from the germline J gene. The chain couples TRBV19 to TRBJ1-2; D perhaps matches TRBD1 (6 bases). The V gene lost 6 bases and the J gene lost 5 bases, with 19 bases spanning the gap. The CDR3 runs 15 residues. Germline CDR1 reads LNHDA; CDR2 reads SQIVND (reference sequence). CDR3 DNA (partial): TGTGCCAGTAGCAAACCAACCGGGACAAAATATGGC. Protein sequence: CASSKPTGTKYG. The whole CDR3 is CASSKPTGTKYGYTF.

To note about this clone: The read finishes 3 residues shy of the CDR3 end, and the germline J gene is used to complete it. The rearrangement joins TRBV2 to TRBJ1-5; possibly TRBD1 for D (6 bases). The CDR3 consists of 14 residues. The V end was cut by 8 bases, the J end by 6 bases, with 17 bases between. The germline gives CDR1 SNHLY, CDR2 FYNNEI. The CDR3 is CASSQGRDGQPQHF. CDR3 DNA, as far as it was read: TGTGCCAGCTCCCAGGGGAGGGACGGTCAGCCC.

Points on this clone: Germline is not matched at one junction end, which may reflect a read error. The observed sequence ends 3 residues before the CDR3 terminus, with the missing tail filled in from the germline J gene. The V and J genes are TRBV4-2 and TRBJ1-2; D perhaps matches TRBD1 (5 bases). CDR3 length: 14 amino acids. Germline V gene lookup returns CDR1 LGHNA and CDR2 YNFKEQ. CDR3: CASSQDAGNYGYTF. CDR3 bases read: TGCGCCAGCAGCCAAGATGCAGGGAACTATGGC.

About this clone itself: Coverage ceases 3 residues before the CDR3 finishes, and the germline J gene fills in the end. This chain links TRBV5-8 with TRBJ1-1; TRBD1 aligns across 7 bases. Germline CDR1 SGHTS, CDR2 YDEGEE. Losses at the gene ends were 2 bases for V and 5 bases for J; bases not matched to a gene: 3. The CDR3 is 13 amino acids. This CDR3 reads CASSFRGRTEAFF. The CDR3 bases that were read are TGTGCCAGCAGCTTCAGGGGGAGGACTGAA. Looking up the rest from reference TRBV5-8 and TRBJ1-1 gives the full variable domain: EAGVTQSPTHLIKTRGQQATLRCSPISGHTSVYWYQQALGLGLQFLLWYDEGEERNRGNFPPRFSGRQFPNYSSELNVNALELEDSALYLCASSFRGRTEAFFGQGTRLTVV.

In the case of this clone: The observed sequence ends 3 residues before the CDR3 terminus, with the missing tail filled in from the germline J gene. This chain joins TRBV7-9 and TRBJ1-2; the match to TRBD1 covers 8 bases. Germline V gene sequence: CDR1 SEHNR, CDR2 FQNEAQ (reference sequence). Trimming removed 2 bases from V and 7 bases from J; junction bases left unmatched: 6. The CDR3 runs to 14 residues. The CDR3 protein is CASSLQGAVTGYTF. CDR3 DNA (partial): TGTGCCAGCAGCTTACAGGGGGCAGTTACTGGC.

Comments on this clone: The read is 3 residues too short to cover the CDR3 end, so that end is filled in from the germline J gene. The V call is TRBV16, the J call TRBJ1-5; 8 bases fit TRBD1. The J segment lost 6 bases and the V segment lost 3 bases, leaving 13 bases of the junction unmatched. In germline, CDR1 is KGHSY, CDR2 FQNENV. This CDR3 comprises 17 residues. CDR3: CASSHTAGTGGGQPQHF. CDR3 DNA (partial): TGTGCCAGCAGCCATACTGCGGGCACAGGGGGAGGTCAGCCC. The complete variable domain, with remaining parts taken from reference TRBV16 and TRBJ1-5, reads GEEVAQTPKHLVRGEGQKAKLYCAPIKGHSYVFWYQQVLKNEFKFLISFQNENVFDETGMPKERFSAKCLPNSPCSLEIQATKLEDSAVYFCASSHTAGTGGGQPQHFGDGTRLSIL.

Details on this clone: With the read ending 3 residues before the CDR3 end, the germline J gene is used to fill in that end. The chain employs TRBV7-9 and TRBJ1-2; 8 bases match TRBD1. The ends lost 6 bases at V and 1 base at J; junction bases unmatched: 4. CDR3 length: 14 amino acids. Germline V lookup: CDR1 SEHNR, CDR2 FQNEAQ (reference sequence). The CDR3 loop reads CASSDRGLNYGYTF. The part of the CDR3 DNA that was read is TGTGCCAGCAGTGACAGGGGCCTTAACTATGGC.

Worth noting for this clone: The read terminates 3 residues ahead of where the CDR3 ends, so the germline J gene completes it. The V call is TRBV4-1, the J call TRBJ2-1, with D tentatively TRBD2 (6 bases). Germline CDR1 and CDR2: MGHRA and YSYEKL. This CDR3 is built from 15 residues. Trimming cost V 4 bases and J 5 bases, with 15 bases left between them. The CDR3 sequence: CASSRGGDPNNEQFF. The CDR3 bases that were read are TGCGCCAGCAGCCGCGGCGGGGACCCTAACAATGAG.

About this clone: The missing CDR3 end, 3 residues past where the read stops, is filled in from the germline J gene. V usage is TRBV7-6 and J usage is TRBJ2-7; 7 positions agree with TRBD2. V lost 2 bases, J lost 2 bases, and 12 bases stayed unmatched. The CDR3 contains 17 residues. Per the germline V gene, CDR1 is SGHVS and CDR2 is FNYEAQ. CDR3 bases read: TGTGCCAGCAGCTTATACGGGGCTAGCGGAAAACCCTACGAG. It translates to CASSLYGASGKPYE. The CDR3 in its entirety is CASSLYGASGKPYEQYF.

With respect to this clone: Read coverage stops 3 residues before the CDR3 terminus; the germline J gene supplies the remainder. The J gene is TRBJ2-7, the V gene TRBV6-2 or TRBV6-3; perhaps TRBD1 as D (6 bases). Trimming removed 4 bases from V and 0 bases from J, with 19 bases in between. CDR3 length: 17 residues. The germline gives CDR1 MNHEY, CDR2 SVGEGT. CDR3 protein: CASSWLLDGDNSYEQYF. The CDR3 DNA, read in part, is TGTGCCAGCAGTTGGTTACTAGATGGGGACAACTCCTACGAG.

The CDR3 is CASSYLGTGNNQPQHF. The sequenced part of the CDR3 DNA is TGTGCCAGCAGTTACCTCGGGACAGGGAACAATCAGCCC. The rearrangement uses TRBV2 and TRBJ1-5, with 9 positions matching TRBD1. The CDR3 goes on 3 residues after the read ends, and that part is filled in from the germline J gene. This CDR3 has 16 residues. The germline V gene encodes CDR1 SNHLY and CDR2 FYNNEI. The trim removed 5 bases at V and 3 bases at J, leaving 8 bases unmatched.

Comments on this clone: The read terminates 3 residues before the CDR3 end, so the remaining end is supplied by the germline J gene. The chain couples TRBV20-1 to TRBJ2-7, with 8 bases that match TRBD1. Trimming cost V 5 bases and J 3 bases; bases outside gene matches: 9. The CDR3 has 14 residues. CDR1 is DFQATT and CDR2 is SNEGSKA in the germline V gene (reference sequence). CDR3 sequence reads: CSAYRGRPNYEQYF. The CDR3 bases that were read are TGCAGTGCTTACAGGGGGAGGCCGAACTACGAG.

For this clone: The read ends 3 residues early relative to the CDR3; the germline J gene fills the gap. The chain recombines TRBV20-1 with TRBJ1-2, with D perhaps matching TRBD1 (5 bases). Germline V CDR1 and CDR2: DFQATT, SNEGSKA (reference sequence). This CDR3 contains 13 residues. The CDR3 sequence: CSVPQVLYGGYTF. The part of the CDR3 DNA that was read is TGCAGTGTCCCACAGGTGTTGTATGGGGGC.

Regarding this clone: The DNA ends 3 residues before the CDR3 does, and the rest of the CDR3 is filled in from the germline J gene. V and J are TRBV6-1 and TRBJ2-7; TRBD2 aligns across 13 bases. The trim removed 4 bases at V and 4 bases at J, leaving 4 bases unmatched. The CDR3 contains 15 residues. The germline CDR1 and CDR2 sequences are MNHNS and SASEGT. The CDR3 loop reads CASSGGLAGAYEQYF. The sequenced part of the CDR3 DNA is TGTGCCAGCAGTGGTGGACTAGCGGGAGCGTACGAG.

A remark on this clone: Sequencing ends 3 residues short of the CDR3 end; the germline J gene provides the rest. V and J are TRBV13 and TRBJ1-2; TRBD1 matches at 9 bases. V shed 5 bases and J 4 bases; nucleotides not matched to a gene: 8. The V gene's germline CDR1 is PRHDT and CDR2 FYEKMQ (reference sequence). The CDR3 sequence is 15 residues long. CDR3 DNA, as far as it was read: TGTGCCAGCAGCGCGCCGGGACAGGGAGCCTATGGC. This codes for CASSAPGQGAYG. The full CDR3 reads CASSAPGQGAYGYTF.

As for this clone: The read comes to an end 3 residues before the CDR3 does, leaving the germline J gene to fill in the end. J is TRBJ2-7 and V is TRBV5-1; 15 bases are shared with TRBD2. CDR3 length equals 16 residues. Germline assignment: CDR1 SGHRS and CDR2 YFSETQ. V was clipped by 3 bases and J by 5 bases; unmatched bases: 6. The CDR3 sequence is CASSSGLAGGKDEQYF. The DNA read from the CDR3 is TGCGCCAGCAGCTCCGGACTAGCGGGAGGGAAAGACGAG. Together with reference TRBV5-1 and TRBJ2-7, the CDR3 gives the full variable domain: KAGVTQTPRYLIKTRGQQVTLSCSPISGHRSVSWYQQTPGQGLQFLFEYFSETQRNKGNFPGRFSGRQFSNSRSEMNVSTLELGDSALYLCASSSGLAGGKDEQYFGPGTRLTVT.

Comment on this clone: The CDR3 is cut off 3 residues early in the read; its end comes from the germline J gene. The rearrangement joins TRBV5-1 to TRBJ2-3; 8 bases align to TRBD2. Germline V CDR1 and CDR2: SGHRS, YFSETQ. The CDR3 contains 15 residues. After removal of 4 bases from V and 5 bases from J, the junction contained 9 bases not matched to a gene. The sequenced CDR3 bases are TGCGCCAGCAGCCCTGATAGCGGGATTGGAGATACG. It is translated as CASSPDSGIGDT. The entire CDR3 protein is CASSPDSGIGDTQYF. Looking up the rest from reference TRBV5-1 and TRBJ2-3 gives the full variable domain: KAGVTQTPRYLIKTRGQQVTLSCSPISGHRSVSWYQQTPGQGLQFLFEYFSETQRNKGNFPGRFSGRQFSNSRSEMNVSTLELGDSALYLCASSPDSGIGDTQYFGPGTRLTVL.

Notes on this clone: With the read ending 3 residues before the CDR3 end, the germline J gene is used to fill in that end. The chain links TRBV7-6 to TRBJ2-2, with 10 bases aligning to TRBD2. From germline, CDR1 is SGHVS and CDR2 FNYEAQ. V trimming: 6 bases; J trimming: 4 bases; junction bases outside the gene matches: 5. The CDR3 runs to 15 residues. This CDR3 reads CASRAGTSVTGELFF. The DNA read from the CDR3 is TGTGCCAGCAGGGCCGGGACTAGCGTCACCGGGGAG.

Notes on this clone: The read halts 3 residues ahead of the CDR3 end, with the missing end drawn from the germline J gene. The chain employs TRBV30 and TRBJ2-1; D may be TRBD1 (6 bases). Germline V lookup: CDR1 GTSNPN, CDR2 SVGIG (reference sequence). The CDR3 consists of 14 residues. V was cut by 3 bases and J by 0 bases, with 9 bases left in between. Incomplete CDR3 DNA: TGTGCCTGGAGCAAAGGGGGCTCCTACAATGAG. It is translated as CAWSKGGSYNE. The whole CDR3 protein is CAWSKGGSYNEQFF.

With respect to this clone: Coverage ceases 3 residues before the CDR3 finishes, and the germline J gene fills in the end. The rearrangement joins TRBV2 to TRBJ2-2; TRBD2 matches at 13 bases. The germline gives CDR1 SNHLY, CDR2 FYNNEI. This CDR3 comprises 15 residues. Trimming removed 5 bases from V and 4 bases from J; junction bases left unmatched: 1. Partial CDR3 DNA: TGTGCCAGCAGTCGGACTAGCGGGAGCACCGGGGAG. Protein: CASSRTSGSTGE. The entire CDR3 reads CASSRTSGSTGELFF.

Of note for this clone: Coverage ceases 3 residues before the CDR3 finishes, and the germline J gene fills in the end. This chain connects TRBV7-2 to TRBJ2-1; TRBD2 aligns across 7 bases. The CDR3 spans 15 residues. Germline assignment: CDR1 SGHTA and CDR2 FQGNSA. V dropped 5 bases and J dropped 6; count of bases not matched to a gene: 10. This CDR3 reads CASSPGVGGPNEQFF. The sequenced part of the CDR3 DNA is TGTGCCAGCAGCCCCGGGGTGGGAGGGCCCAATGAG. Complete variable domain (other parts from reference TRBV7-2 and TRBJ2-1): GAGVSQSPSNKVTEKGKDVELRCDPISGHTALYWYRQSLGQGLEFLIYFQGNSAPDKSGLPSDRFSAERTGGSVSTLTIQRTQQEDSAVYLCASSPGVGGPNEQFFGPGTRLTVL.

A note on this clone: With the read ending 3 residues before the CDR3 end, the germline J gene is used to fill in that end. The chain uses TRBV7-3 and TRBJ1-6, with D hard to call. This CDR3 comprises 13 residues. CDR1 and CDR2 (germline): SGHTA, FQGTGA. V lost 5 bases and J 7 bases, leaving 9 bases between the germline ends. CDR3 DNA (partial): TGTGCCAGCAGCCAACTGGTCAATTCACCC. This sequence encodes CASSQLVNSP. The complete CDR3 protein is CASSQLVNSPLHF.

Comment on this clone: The read comes to an end 3 residues before the CDR3 does, leaving the germline J gene to fill in the end. The V call is TRBV5-1, the J call TRBJ1-6; TRBD1 agrees at 11 bases. The CDR3 contains 15 residues. The V gene's germline CDR1 is SGHRS and CDR2 YFSETQ. V trimming: 4 bases; J trimming: 7 bases; junction bases outside the gene matches: 4. Incomplete CDR3 DNA: TGCGCCAGCAGCCCGGGGACAGGGGGAAATTCACCC. Translation gives CASSPGTGGNSP. The CDR3, in full, reads CASSPGTGGNSPLHF.

Concerning this clone itself: The observed sequence ends 3 residues before the CDR3 terminus, with the missing tail filled in from the germline J gene. This chain uses TRBV9 with TRBJ2-5; 9 bases line up with TRBD2. Losses at the gene ends were 0 bases for V and 4 bases for J; bases not matched to a gene: 10. Germline CDR1 and CDR2: SGDLS and YYNGEE. This CDR3 has 17 residues. The CDR3 loop reads CASSVATGGRVGETQYF. The CDR3 DNA, read in part, is TGTGCCAGCAGCGTAGCTACCGGCGGGAGGGTGGGAGAGACC.

The CDR3 protein is CSATGTSGKSTDTQYF. The part of the CDR3 DNA that was read is TGCAGTGCTACCGGGACTAGCGGGAAAAGCACAGATACG. The chain couples TRBV20-1 to TRBJ2-3; 13 nucleotides align to TRBD2. The read ends 3 residues early relative to the CDR3; the germline J gene fills the gap. This CDR3 comprises 16 residues. V lost 4 bases to trimming and J lost 0 bases; unmatched junction nucleotides: 4. Germline V CDR1 and CDR2: DFQATT, SNEGSKA (reference sequence).